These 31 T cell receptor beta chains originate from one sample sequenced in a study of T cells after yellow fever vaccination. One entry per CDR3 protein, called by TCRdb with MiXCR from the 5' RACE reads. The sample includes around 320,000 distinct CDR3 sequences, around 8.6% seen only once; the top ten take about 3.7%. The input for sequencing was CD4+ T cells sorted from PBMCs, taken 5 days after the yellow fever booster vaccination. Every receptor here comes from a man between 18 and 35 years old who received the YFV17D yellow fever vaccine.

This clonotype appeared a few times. CDR3 in DNA: TGCGCCAGCAGCTCCGAGGCTATGGAGACCCAGTACTTC. Residues: CASSSEAMETQYF. The chain combines TRBV5-1 with TRBJ2-5; D is unresolved. Trimming cost V 3 bases and J 5 bases, with 11 bases left between them. CDR3 length: 13 amino acids. Germline-derived CDR1 and CDR2 are SGHRS and YFSETQ.

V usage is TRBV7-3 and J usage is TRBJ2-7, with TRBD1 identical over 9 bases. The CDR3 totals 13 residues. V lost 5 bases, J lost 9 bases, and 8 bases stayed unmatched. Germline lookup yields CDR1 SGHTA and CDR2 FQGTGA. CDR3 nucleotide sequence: TGTGCCAGCAGCCCGGGACAGGGTCTTAGGCAGTACTTC. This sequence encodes CASSPGQGLRQYF.

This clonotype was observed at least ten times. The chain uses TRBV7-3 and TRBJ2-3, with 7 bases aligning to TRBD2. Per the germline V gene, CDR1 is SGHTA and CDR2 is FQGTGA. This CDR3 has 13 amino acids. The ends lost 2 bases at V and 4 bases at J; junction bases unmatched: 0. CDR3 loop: CASSLREADTQYF. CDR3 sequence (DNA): TGTGCCAGCAGCTTACGGGAGGCAGATACGCAGTATTTT.

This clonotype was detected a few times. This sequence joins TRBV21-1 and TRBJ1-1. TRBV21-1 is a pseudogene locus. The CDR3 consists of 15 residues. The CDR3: CASSKAEGLNTEAFF. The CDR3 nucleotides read TGTGCCAGCAGCAAAGCGGAAGGATTGAACACTGAAGCTTTCTTT.

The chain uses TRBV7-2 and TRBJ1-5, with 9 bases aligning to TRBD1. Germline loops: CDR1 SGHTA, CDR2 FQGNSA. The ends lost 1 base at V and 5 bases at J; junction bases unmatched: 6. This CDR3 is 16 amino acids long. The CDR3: CASSLVGTGFYQPQHF. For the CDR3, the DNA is TGTGCCAGCAGCTTAGTTGGGACAGGGTTCTATCAGCCCCAGCATTTT.

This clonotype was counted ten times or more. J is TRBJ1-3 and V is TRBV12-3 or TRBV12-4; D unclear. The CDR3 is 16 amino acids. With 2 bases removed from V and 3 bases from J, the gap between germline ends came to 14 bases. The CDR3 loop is CASSLLWGFSGNTIYF. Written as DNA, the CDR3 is TGTGCCAGCAGTTTACTCTGGGGTTTTAGTGGAAACACCATATATTTT.

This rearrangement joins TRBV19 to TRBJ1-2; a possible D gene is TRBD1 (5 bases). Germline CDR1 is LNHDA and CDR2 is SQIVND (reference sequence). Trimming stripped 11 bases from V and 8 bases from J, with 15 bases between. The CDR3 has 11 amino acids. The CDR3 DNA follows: TGTGCCGGGGGGAATTACGGCGGCTACACCTTC. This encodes CAGGNYGGYTF.

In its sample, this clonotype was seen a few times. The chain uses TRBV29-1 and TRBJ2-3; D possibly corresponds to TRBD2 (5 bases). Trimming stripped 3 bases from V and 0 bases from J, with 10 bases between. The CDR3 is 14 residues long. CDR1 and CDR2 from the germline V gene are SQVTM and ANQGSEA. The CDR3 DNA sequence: TGCAGCGTTGAGAGGGTGCCGAGCACAGATACGCAGTATTTT. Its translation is CSVERVPSTDTQYF.

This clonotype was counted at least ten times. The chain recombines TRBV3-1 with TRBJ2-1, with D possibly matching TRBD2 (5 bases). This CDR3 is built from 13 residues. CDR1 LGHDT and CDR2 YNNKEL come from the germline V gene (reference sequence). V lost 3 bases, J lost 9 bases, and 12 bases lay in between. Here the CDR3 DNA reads TGTGCCAGCAGCCAGTGGGTCGAGGGTGAGCAGTTCTTC. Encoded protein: CASSQWVEGEQFF.

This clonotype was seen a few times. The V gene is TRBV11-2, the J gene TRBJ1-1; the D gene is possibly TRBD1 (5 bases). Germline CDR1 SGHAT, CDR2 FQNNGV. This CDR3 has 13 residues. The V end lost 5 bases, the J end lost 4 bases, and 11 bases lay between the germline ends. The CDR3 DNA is TGTGCCAGCAGCCAACAGGCTACCACTGAAGCTTTCTTT. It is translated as CASSQQATTEAFF.

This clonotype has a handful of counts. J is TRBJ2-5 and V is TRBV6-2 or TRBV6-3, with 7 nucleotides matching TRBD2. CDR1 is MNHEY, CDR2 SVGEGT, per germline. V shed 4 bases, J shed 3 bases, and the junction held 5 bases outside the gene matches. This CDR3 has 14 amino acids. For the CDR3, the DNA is TGTGCCAGCAGTTCACTAGCGTCGGAAGAGACCCAGTACTTC. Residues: CASSSLASEETQYF.

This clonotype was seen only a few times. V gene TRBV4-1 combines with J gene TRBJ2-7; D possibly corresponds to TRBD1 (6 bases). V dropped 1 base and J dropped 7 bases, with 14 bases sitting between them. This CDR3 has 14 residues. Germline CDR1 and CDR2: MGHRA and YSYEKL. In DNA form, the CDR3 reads TGCGCCAGCAGCCAAGTGGGGGCGCTTCGGGAGCAGTACTTC. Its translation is CASSQVGALREQYF.

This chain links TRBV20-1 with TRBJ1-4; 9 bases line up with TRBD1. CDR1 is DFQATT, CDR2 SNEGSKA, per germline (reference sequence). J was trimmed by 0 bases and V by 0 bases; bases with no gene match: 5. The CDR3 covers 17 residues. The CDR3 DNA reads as TGCAGTGCTAGAGATCTGGACAGGGGACCAACTAATGAAAAACTGTTTTTT. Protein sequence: CSARDLDRGPTNEKLFF.

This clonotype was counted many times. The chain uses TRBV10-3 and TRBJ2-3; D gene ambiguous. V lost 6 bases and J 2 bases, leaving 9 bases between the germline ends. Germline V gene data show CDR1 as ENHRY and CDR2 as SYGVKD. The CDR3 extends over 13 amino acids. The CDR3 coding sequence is TGTGCCATCAGCCCTCCCAACACAGATACGCAGTATTTT. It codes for CAISPPNTDTQYF.

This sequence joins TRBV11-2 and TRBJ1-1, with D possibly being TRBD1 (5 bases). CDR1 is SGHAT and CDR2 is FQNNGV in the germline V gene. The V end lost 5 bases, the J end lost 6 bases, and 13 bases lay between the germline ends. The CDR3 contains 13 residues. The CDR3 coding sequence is TGTGCCAGCAGCACGCCGAGGGGCGCTGAAGCTTTCTTT. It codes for CASSTPRGAEAFF.

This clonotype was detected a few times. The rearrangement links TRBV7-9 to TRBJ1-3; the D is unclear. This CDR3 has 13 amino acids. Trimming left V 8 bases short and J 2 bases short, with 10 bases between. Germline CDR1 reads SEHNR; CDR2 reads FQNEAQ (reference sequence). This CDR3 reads CASQEGAGNTIYF. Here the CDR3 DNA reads TGTGCCAGCCAAGAGGGTGCTGGAAACACCATATATTTT.

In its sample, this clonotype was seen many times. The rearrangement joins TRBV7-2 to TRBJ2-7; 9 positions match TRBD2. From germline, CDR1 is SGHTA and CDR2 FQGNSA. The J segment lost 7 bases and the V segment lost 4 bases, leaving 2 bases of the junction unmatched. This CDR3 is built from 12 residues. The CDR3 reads CASSSLAGEQYF. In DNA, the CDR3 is TGTGCCAGCAGCTCTCTAGCGGGAGAGCAGTACTTC.

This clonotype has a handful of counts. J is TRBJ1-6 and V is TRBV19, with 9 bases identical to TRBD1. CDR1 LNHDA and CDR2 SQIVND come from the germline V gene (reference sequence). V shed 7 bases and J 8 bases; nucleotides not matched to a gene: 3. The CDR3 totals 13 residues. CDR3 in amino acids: CASNTGGHSPLHF. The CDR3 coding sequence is TGTGCCAGTAACACAGGGGGCCATTCACCCCTCCACTTT.

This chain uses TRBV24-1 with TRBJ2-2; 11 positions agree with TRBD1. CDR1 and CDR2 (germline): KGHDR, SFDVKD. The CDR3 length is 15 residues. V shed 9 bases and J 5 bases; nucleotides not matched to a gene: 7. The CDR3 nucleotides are TGTGCCACCTCATGGACAGGGGGCACGACCGGGGAGCTGTTTTTT. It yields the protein CATSWTGGTTGELFF.

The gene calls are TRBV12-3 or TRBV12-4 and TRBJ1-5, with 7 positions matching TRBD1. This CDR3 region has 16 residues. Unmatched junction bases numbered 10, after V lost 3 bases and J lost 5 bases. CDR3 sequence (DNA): TGTGCCAGCAGTTTCGGTACAGGGGTCCGTCATCAGCCCCAGCATTTT. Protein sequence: CASSFGTGVRHQPQHF.

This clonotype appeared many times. CDR3 DNA: TGTGCCAGCAGCGGCTACAGGGCCCACTATGGCTACACCTTC. Its protein product is CASSGYRAHYGYTF. The chain recombines TRBV7-9 with TRBJ1-2, with a possible D match to TRBD1 (6 bases). The V and J ends lost 5 bases and 3 bases respectively, with 13 bases between them. The CDR3 totals 14 residues. Germline assignment: CDR1 SEHNR and CDR2 FQNEAQ (reference sequence). Combining the CDR3 with reference TRBV7-9 and TRBJ1-2 gives the whole variable domain DTGVSQNPRHKITKRGQNVTFRCDPISEHNRLYWYRQTLGQGPEFLTYFQNEAQLEKSRLLSDRFSAERPKGSFSTLEIQRTEQGDSAMYLCASSGYRAHYGYTFGSGTRLTVV.

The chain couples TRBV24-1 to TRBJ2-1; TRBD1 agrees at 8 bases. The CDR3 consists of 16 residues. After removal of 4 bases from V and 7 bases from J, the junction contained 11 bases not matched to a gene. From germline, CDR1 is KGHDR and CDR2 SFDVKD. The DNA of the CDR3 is TGTGCCACCAGTGACCCTAGACGGGACAGGCGAAATGAGCAGTTCTTC. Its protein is CATSDPRRDRRNEQFF.

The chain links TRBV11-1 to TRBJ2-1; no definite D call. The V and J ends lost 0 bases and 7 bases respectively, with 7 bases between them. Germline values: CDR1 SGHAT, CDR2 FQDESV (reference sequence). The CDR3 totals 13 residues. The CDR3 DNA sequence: TGTGCCAGCAGCTTAGCGGCGGTAAATGAGCAGTTCTTC. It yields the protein CASSLAAVNEQFF.

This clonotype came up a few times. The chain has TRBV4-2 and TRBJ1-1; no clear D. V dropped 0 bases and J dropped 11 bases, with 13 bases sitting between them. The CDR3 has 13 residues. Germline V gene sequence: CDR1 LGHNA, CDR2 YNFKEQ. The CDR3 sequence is CASSQESGGWAFF. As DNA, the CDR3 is TGTGCCAGCAGCCAAGAATCAGGTGGATGGGCTTTCTTT.

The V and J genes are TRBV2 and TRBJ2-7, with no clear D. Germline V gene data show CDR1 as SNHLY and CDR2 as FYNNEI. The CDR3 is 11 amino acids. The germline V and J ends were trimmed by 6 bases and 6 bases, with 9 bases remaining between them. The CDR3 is CASSAGGEQYV. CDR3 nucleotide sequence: TGTGCCAGCAGCGCAGGCGGCGAGCAGTACGTC.

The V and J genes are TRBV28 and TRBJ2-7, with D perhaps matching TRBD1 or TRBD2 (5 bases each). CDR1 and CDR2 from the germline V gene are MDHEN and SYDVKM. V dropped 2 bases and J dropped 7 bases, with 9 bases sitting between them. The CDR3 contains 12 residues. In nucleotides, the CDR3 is TGTGCCAGCAGTTTACGGGGCAAAGAGCAGTACGTC. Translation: CASSLRGKEQYV.

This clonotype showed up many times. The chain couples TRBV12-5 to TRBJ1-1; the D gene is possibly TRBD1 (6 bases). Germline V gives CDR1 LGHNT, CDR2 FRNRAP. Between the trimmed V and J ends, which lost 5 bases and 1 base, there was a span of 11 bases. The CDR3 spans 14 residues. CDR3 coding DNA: TGTGCTAGTGGTGGGGGGACACCGAACACTGAAGCTTTCTTT. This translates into CASGGGTPNTEAFF.

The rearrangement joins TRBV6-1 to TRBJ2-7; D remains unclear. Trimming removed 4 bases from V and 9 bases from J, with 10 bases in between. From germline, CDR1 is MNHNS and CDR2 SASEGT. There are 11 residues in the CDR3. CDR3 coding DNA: TGTGCCAGCAGTGGTTACGACGCGCAGTACTTC. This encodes CASSGYDAQYF.

CDR3 in DNA: TGTGCCAGCACGGACAGGGTGCTCTATGGCTACACCTTC. It yields the protein CASTDRVLYGYTF. This chain links TRBV25-1 with TRBJ1-2; TRBD1 matches at 8 bases. This CDR3 is built from 13 residues. CDR1 and CDR2 (germline): MGHDK, SYGVNS. V dropped 7 bases and J dropped 4; count of bases not matched to a gene: 5.

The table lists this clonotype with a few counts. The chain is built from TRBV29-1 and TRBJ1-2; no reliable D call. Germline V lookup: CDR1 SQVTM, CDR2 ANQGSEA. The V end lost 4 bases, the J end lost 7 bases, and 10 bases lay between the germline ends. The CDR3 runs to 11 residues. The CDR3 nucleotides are TGCAGCGTTGGGCGGGCGGGTGGCTACACCTTC. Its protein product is CSVGRAGGYTF.

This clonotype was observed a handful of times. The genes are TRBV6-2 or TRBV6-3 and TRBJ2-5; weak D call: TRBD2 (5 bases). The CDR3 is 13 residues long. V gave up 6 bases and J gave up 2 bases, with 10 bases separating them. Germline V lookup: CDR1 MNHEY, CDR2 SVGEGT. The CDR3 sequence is CASSPTRQETQYF. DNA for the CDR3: TGTGCCAGCAGCCCCACTAGACAAGAGACCCAGTACTTC.